The 32 T cell receptor beta chains below all came from one sample that was sequenced in a study of blood T cell repertoires in COVID-19. Some clones are missing from TCRdb's copy, which holds only in-frame ones; the method was immunoSEQ multiplex PCR. The data hold around 310,000 clones, with around nine tenths observed a single time. The material sequenced was peripheral blood. The source is a woman aged 45-59 years with active or convalescent COVID-19.

The chain has TRBV13 and TRBJ1-2; 10 bases are a match to TRBD1. Germline-derived CDR1 and CDR2 are PRHDT and FYEKMQ (reference sequence). The ends lost 2 bases at V and 7 bases at J; junction bases unmatched: 13. The CDR3 is 17 residues long. The CDR3 is CASSLILGTGAFRGYTF. In nucleotides, the CDR3 is TGTGCCAGCAGCTTAATATTGGGGACAGGGGCTTTTCGTGGCTACACCTTC.

The chain has TRBV6-5 and TRBJ1-5; tentatively, D is TRBD1 (5 bases). Germline V gene lookup returns CDR1 MNHEY and CDR2 SVGAGI. V lost 5 bases and J lost 3, with 11 bases in between. The CDR3 extends over 14 amino acids. CDR3 sequence: CASSLPGYNQPQHF. CDR3 in DNA: TGTGCCAGCAGTCTTCCAGGGTACAATCAGCCCCAGCATTTT.

The chain recombines TRBV5-4 with TRBJ1-1, with 7 bases matching TRBD1. Per the germline V gene, CDR1 is SGHNT and CDR2 is YYREEE (reference sequence). V was clipped by 5 bases and J by 3 bases; unmatched bases: 4. This CDR3 is 13 amino acids long. CDR3 protein: CASRYTGDTEAFF. DNA of the CDR3: TGTGCCAGCAGATATACAGGGGACACTGAAGCTTTCTTT.

This chain connects TRBV27 to TRBJ1-2; 7 bases line up with TRBD1. Germline assignment: CDR1 MNHEY and CDR2 SMNVEV (reference sequence). V lost 8 bases to trimming and J lost 8 bases; unmatched junction nucleotides: 17. This CDR3 spans 15 amino acids. DNA of the CDR3: TGTGCCAGCCTCCCATCGGACAGGATAAGGGTAGGCTACACCTTC. Amino acid sequence: CASLPSDRIRVGYTF.

This chain uses TRBV6-4 with TRBJ2-2; 7 bases map to TRBD1. Germline V gives CDR1 MRHNA, CDR2 SNTAGT. This CDR3 has 14 residues. V lost 8 bases, J lost 6 bases, and 9 bases stayed unmatched. The CDR3 sequence: CASGGQDGAGELFF. DNA of the CDR3: TGTGCCAGCGGTGGACAGGACGGCGCCGGGGAGCTGTTTTTT.

A remark on this clone: The junction differs from germline at one of its ends, possibly a read error. This sequence joins TRBV7-9 and TRBJ1-2; a weak D match, TRBD1 (5 bases). CDR1 is SEHNR and CDR2 is FQNEAQ in the germline V gene (reference sequence). The CDR3 is 8 residues long. The CDR3 loop is CASSQDNF. The DNA of the CDR3 is TGTGCCAGCAGCCAGGACAACTTC.

V usage is TRBV7-2 and J usage is TRBJ1-1, with D perhaps TRBD1 (5 bases). Germline V CDR1 and CDR2: SGHTA, FQGNSA. V shed 5 bases and J shed 5 bases, with 24 bases lying between them. CDR3 length: 17 amino acids. CDR3 DNA sequence: TGTGCCAGCAGCCTACAACCTACGGGGGTGAGGCGTACTGAAGCTTTCTTT. Amino acid sequence: CASSLQPTGVRRTEAFF.

This clone was seen just once. The V and J genes are TRBV2 and TRBJ1-2, with 7 bases fitting TRBD1. J was trimmed by 4 bases and V by 8 bases; bases with no gene match: 1. This CDR3 region has 11 residues. CDR1 is SNHLY and CDR2 is FYNNEI in the germline V gene. The CDR3 DNA reads TGTGCCAGCGGGACAGTCTATGGCTACACCTTC. Translation gives CASGTVYGYTF.

The chain uses TRBV18 and TRBJ2-5; 12 nucleotides align to TRBD2. This CDR3 comprises 15 residues. Germline CDR1 and CDR2: KGHSH and LQKENI. V was clipped by 5 bases and J by 2 bases; unmatched bases: 3. The CDR3 DNA reads TGTGCCAGCTCAACTGGACTAGCGGGACAAGAGACCCAGTACTTC. Translating it yields CASSTGLAGQETQYF.

Only one count was recorded for this clone. The V and J genes are TRBV5-4 and TRBJ2-7; TRBD2 might be the D (6 bases). The CDR3 loop spans 16 amino acids. Trimming removed 4 bases from V and 0 bases from J, with 17 bases in between. Germline V gene lookup returns CDR1 SGHNT and CDR2 YYREEE (reference sequence). CDR3 region: CASSIRRGPSSYEQYF. CDR3 coding DNA: TGTGCCAGCAGCATCAGGCGGGGACCGAGCTCCTACGAGCAGTACTTC.

This clone was seen once. This chain connects TRBV10-3 to TRBJ1-2; tentative D call: TRBD1 (6 bases). This CDR3 has 16 residues. Germline V gene lookup returns CDR1 ENHRY and CDR2 SYGVKD. The V gene lost 0 bases and the J gene lost 5 bases, with 16 bases spanning the gap. This CDR3 reads CAISESGDTRAYGYTF. For the CDR3, the DNA is TGTGCCATCAGTGAGTCGGGGGACACCCGAGCGTATGGCTACACCTTC.

The V gene is TRBV6-5, the J gene TRBJ2-2; TRBD1 aligns across 8 bases. Germline V gives CDR1 MNHEY, CDR2 SVGAGI. The V gene end was trimmed by 10 bases and the J gene end by 11 bases; junction bases not matched to a gene: 18. This CDR3 spans 15 amino acids. The CDR3 region is CATNPDRGHSRELFF. CDR3 DNA: TGTGCCACCAACCCCGACAGGGGACATTCACGTGAGCTGTTTTTT.

This chain connects TRBV6-2 or TRBV6-3 to TRBJ2-3; 9 positions match TRBD2. V gave up 0 bases and J gave up 5 bases; unmatched junction bases: 6. CDR1 and CDR2 (germline): MNHEY, SVGEGT. CDR3 length: 16 residues. CDR3 in amino acids: CASSYSRGRGVDTQYF. As DNA, the CDR3 is TGTGCCAGCAGTTACTCTCGCGGGAGGGGCGTAGATACGCAGTATTTT.

The chain is built from TRBV6-5 and TRBJ1-1, with D possibly TRBD1 on 6 matching bases. This CDR3 region has 14 residues. V shed 3 bases and J shed 3 bases, with 11 bases lying between them. Germline V gene lookup returns CDR1 MNHEY and CDR2 SVGAGI. CDR3 DNA: TGTGCCAGCAGTTATGGGCAGGGGTACACTGAAGCTTTCTTT. Protein: CASSYGQGYTEAFF.

The rearrangement links TRBV29-1 to TRBJ2-7; 9 nucleotides match TRBD1. Per the germline V gene, CDR1 is SQVTM and CDR2 is ANQGSEA. Trimming took 7 bases from V and 4 from J; bases not matched to a gene: 5. CDR3 length: 12 residues. The CDR3 DNA is TGCAGCGCTCGACAGGGGGGGTACGAGCAGTACTTC. It translates to CSARQGGYEQYF.

The V and J genes are TRBV7-2 and TRBJ1-5, with 9 bases matching TRBD1. Germline lookup yields CDR1 SGHTA and CDR2 FQGNSA. With 5 bases clipped from V and 0 bases from J, the junction kept 5 bases outside the gene matches. The length of the CDR3 is 16 residues. DNA for the CDR3: TGTGCCAGCAGCGAGGACAGGGGCGTTAGCAATCAGCCCCAGCATTTT. It specifies CASSEDRGVSNQPQHF.

The rearrangement joins TRBV12-5 to TRBJ2-2; no firm D call. Germline lookup yields CDR1 LGHNT and CDR2 FRNRAP. Trimming cost V 1 base and J 4 bases, with 10 bases left between them. The CDR3 covers 15 residues. Written as DNA, the CDR3 is TGTGCTAGTGGTTTGGGTACTGTCTCCACCGGGGAGCTGTTTTTT. Protein: CASGLGTVSTGELFF. Based on the CDR3 plus reference TRBV12-5 and TRBJ2-2, the full variable domain is DARVTQTPRHKVTEMGQEVTMRCQPILGHNTVFWYRQTMMQGLELLAYFRNRAPLDDSGMPKDRFSAEMPDATLATLKIQPSEPRDSAVYFCASGLGTVSTGELFFGEGSRLTVL.

The chain combines TRBV20-1 with TRBJ2-7; 8 positions agree with TRBD2. Germline CDR1 DFQATT, CDR2 SNEGSKA (reference sequence). This CDR3 comprises 15 residues. Trimming at V came to 3 bases and at J to 0 bases, leaving 7 bases not matched to a gene. The CDR3 coding sequence is TGCAGTGCTAGTCCAACTAGCGGAGGCTCCTACGAGCAGTACTTC. This sequence encodes CSASPTSGGSYEQYF.

J is TRBJ2-1 and V is TRBV7-2, with D maybe TRBD2 (5 bases). The CDR3 runs 13 residues. Germline assignment: CDR1 SGHTA and CDR2 FQGNSA. V lost 5 bases and J 6 bases, leaving 11 bases between the germline ends. The CDR3 sequence is CASSASTVNEQFF. DNA for the CDR3: TGTGCCAGCAGCGCTAGCACCGTCAATGAGCAGTTCTTC.

CDR3 coding DNA: TGTGCCAGCAGCTCAAGGGACAGGGTCGACGAGCAGTACTTC. Its translation: CASSSRDRVDEQYF. The chain links TRBV7-8 to TRBJ2-7; TRBD1 agrees at 9 bases. V shed 4 bases and J 5 bases; nucleotides not matched to a gene: 6. This CDR3 region has 14 residues. Germline V CDR1 and CDR2: SGHVS, FQNEAQ.

The chain has TRBV6-5 and TRBJ2-3; D is uncertain. There are 13 residues in the CDR3. Trimming left V 5 bases short and J 1 base short, with 7 bases between. From germline, CDR1 is MNHEY and CDR2 SVGAGI. CDR3 loop: CASSLIGTDTQYF. For the CDR3, the DNA is TGTGCCAGCAGTCTTATAGGCACAGATACGCAGTATTTT.

The V call is TRBV30, the J call TRBJ1-3; D not certain. The CDR3 is 16 residues long. From germline, CDR1 is GTSNPN and CDR2 SVGIG (reference sequence). The V end was cut by 0 bases, the J end by 0 bases, with 12 bases between. This chain's CDR3 is CAWSVPWEASGNTIYF. As DNA, the CDR3 is TGTGCCTGGAGTGTACCCTGGGAGGCCTCTGGAAACACCATATATTTT.

The sample holds one count of this clone. This specimen includes other DNA sequences encoding the same CDR3. V gene TRBV28 combines with J gene TRBJ2-3; possible D gene TRBD2, 6 bases. Trimming cost V 5 bases and J 5 bases, with 17 bases left between them. CDR1 MDHEN and CDR2 SYDVKM come from the germline V gene. The CDR3 covers 15 residues. CDR3 loop: CASSLLGTGGDTQYF. Here the CDR3 DNA reads TGTGCCAGCAGTCTCCTCGGGACTGGGGGAGATACGCAGTATTTT.

The CDR3 protein is CASSLSDGLNEKLFF. The CDR3 coding sequence is TGTGCCAGCAGCTTGAGCGACGGACTTAATGAAAAACTGTTTTTT. This chain connects TRBV5-6 to TRBJ1-4; the D is unclear. The CDR3 covers 15 residues. The germline CDR1 and CDR2 sequences are SGHDT and YYEEEE. Between the trimmed V and J ends, which lost 1 base and 4 bases, there was a span of 11 bases.

This chain links TRBV29-1 with TRBJ1-1; 7 bases fit TRBD1. From germline, CDR1 is SQVTM and CDR2 ANQGSEA. The CDR3 loop spans 14 amino acids. Unmatched junction bases numbered 7, after V lost 5 bases and J lost 1 base. CDR3 in amino acids: CSVHWDSTNTEAFF. For the CDR3, the DNA is TGCAGCGTTCATTGGGACAGCACGAACACTGAAGCTTTCTTT.

The chain uses TRBV27 and TRBJ1-5; no clear D gene. The CDR3 extends over 13 amino acids. The V and J ends lost 5 bases and 3 bases respectively, with 8 bases between them. CDR1 is MNHEY, CDR2 SMNVEV, per germline (reference sequence). Here the CDR3 reads CASSETYNQPQHF. CDR3 coding DNA: TGTGCCAGCAGTGAAACATACAATCAGCCCCAGCATTTT.

The chain carries TRBV7-2 and TRBJ2-1; 8 nucleotides align to TRBD2. The germline CDR1 and CDR2 sequences are SGHTA and FQGNSA. The CDR3 spans 15 residues. V lost 5 bases, J lost 8 bases, and 11 bases stayed unmatched. DNA for the CDR3: TGTGCCAGCAGCCCGGTCTCGGGGGGGCCATATGAGCAGTTCTTC. This sequence encodes CASSPVSGGPYEQFF.

The V call is TRBV7-2, the J call TRBJ1-6, with D possibly being TRBD1 (5 bases). The CDR3 is 14 residues long. With 3 bases removed from V and 10 bases from J, the gap between germline ends came to 13 bases. Germline V gives CDR1 SGHTA, CDR2 FQGNSA. Here the CDR3 DNA reads TGTGCCAGCAGCTTGGCTCAGGGTGGGTCACCCCTCCACTTT. Protein sequence: CASSLAQGGSPLHF.

The chain is built from TRBV19 and TRBJ1-2; TRBD1 matches 7 bases. V shed 5 bases, J shed 2 bases, and the junction held 14 bases outside the gene matches. The CDR3 runs to 17 residues. Germline-derived CDR1 and CDR2 are LNHDA and SQIVND (reference sequence). The CDR3 DNA is TGTGCCAGTAGTTTCAAGGCGACAGGGACTGCGAACTATGGCTACACCTTC. As protein: CASSFKATGTANYGYTF.

The chain recombines TRBV6-5 with TRBJ2-1, with TRBD2 as a possible D gene (6 bases). Germline loops: CDR1 MNHEY, CDR2 SVGAGI. Trimming removed 7 bases from V and 8 bases from J, with 21 bases in between. The CDR3 consists of 15 residues. Written as DNA, the CDR3 is TGTGCCAGCACCGCGCGGGGACCGGGGTATCATGAGCAGTTCTTC. It specifies CASTARGPGYHEQFF.

The gene calls are TRBV11-2 and TRBJ2-7; tentatively, D is TRBD2 (6 bases). The germline V gene has CDR1 SGHAT and CDR2 FQNNGV. The CDR3 has 13 residues. Trimming shortened V by 6 bases and J by 6 bases, and 15 bases separated the two germline ends. The CDR3 DNA is TGTGCCAGCAGTTTTATACAGGAGGGCGAGCAGTACTTC. Protein sequence: CASSFIQEGEQYF.

The chain links TRBV7-9 to TRBJ2-5; a weak D match, TRBD2 (6 bases). The germline V gene has CDR1 SEHNR and CDR2 FQNEAQ (reference sequence). The CDR3 consists of 14 residues. The germline V and J ends were trimmed by 3 bases and 5 bases, with 13 bases remaining between them. The CDR3 reads CASSFSRREETQYF. The CDR3 DNA is TGTGCCAGCAGCTTCTCAAGGAGGGAGGAGACCCAGTACTTC.